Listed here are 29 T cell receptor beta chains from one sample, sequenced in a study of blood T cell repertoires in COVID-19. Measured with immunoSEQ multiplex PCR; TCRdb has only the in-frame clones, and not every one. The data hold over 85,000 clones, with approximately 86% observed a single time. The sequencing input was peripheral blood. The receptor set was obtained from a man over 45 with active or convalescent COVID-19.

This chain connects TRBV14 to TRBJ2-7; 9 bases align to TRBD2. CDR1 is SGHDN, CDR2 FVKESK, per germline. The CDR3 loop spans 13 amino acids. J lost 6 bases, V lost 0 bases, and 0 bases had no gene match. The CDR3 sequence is CASSQELAGEQYF. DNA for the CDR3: TGTGCCAGCAGCCAAGAACTAGCGGGCGAGCAGTACTTC. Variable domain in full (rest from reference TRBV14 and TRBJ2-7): EAGVTQFPSHSVIEKGQTVTLRCDPISGHDNLYWYRRVMGKEIKFLLHFVKESKQDESGMPNNRFLAERTGGTYSTLKVQPAELEDSGVYFCASSQELAGEQYFGPGTRLTVT.

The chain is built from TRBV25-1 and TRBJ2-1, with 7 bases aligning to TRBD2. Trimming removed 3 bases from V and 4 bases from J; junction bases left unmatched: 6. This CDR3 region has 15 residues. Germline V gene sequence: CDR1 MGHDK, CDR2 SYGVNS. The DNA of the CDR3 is TGTGCCAGCAGTGATGCTCAGGGAGGGTACAATGAGCAGTTCTTC. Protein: CASSDAQGGYNEQFF.

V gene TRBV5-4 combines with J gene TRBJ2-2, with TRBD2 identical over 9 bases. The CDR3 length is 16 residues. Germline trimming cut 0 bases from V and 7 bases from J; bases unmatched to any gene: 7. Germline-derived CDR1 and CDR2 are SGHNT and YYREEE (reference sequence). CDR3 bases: TGTGCCAGCAGCTTGGAATTAGCGGGGGAGGGCGGGGAGCTGTTTTTT. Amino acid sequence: CASSLELAGEGGELFF.

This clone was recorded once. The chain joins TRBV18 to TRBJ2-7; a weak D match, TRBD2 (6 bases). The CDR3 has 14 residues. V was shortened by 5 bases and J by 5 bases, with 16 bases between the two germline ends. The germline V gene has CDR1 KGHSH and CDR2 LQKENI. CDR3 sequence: CASSFRQGGDEQYV. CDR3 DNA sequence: TGTGCCAGCTCATTCAGGCAGGGCGGGGACGAGCAGTACGTC.

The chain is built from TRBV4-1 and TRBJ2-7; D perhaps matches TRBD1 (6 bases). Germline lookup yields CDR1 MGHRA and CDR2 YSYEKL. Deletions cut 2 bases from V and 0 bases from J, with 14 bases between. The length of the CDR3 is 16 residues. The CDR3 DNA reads TGCGCCAGCAGCCAACCTACCGCCAGGGGCTCCTACGAGCAGTACTTC. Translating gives CASSQPTARGSYEQYF.

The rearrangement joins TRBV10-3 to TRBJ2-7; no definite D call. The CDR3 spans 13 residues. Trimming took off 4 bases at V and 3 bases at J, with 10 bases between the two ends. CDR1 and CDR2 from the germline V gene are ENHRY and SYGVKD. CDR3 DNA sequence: TGTGCCATCAGTGCATCCCCGGGCTACGAGCAGTACTTC. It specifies CAISASPGYEQYF.

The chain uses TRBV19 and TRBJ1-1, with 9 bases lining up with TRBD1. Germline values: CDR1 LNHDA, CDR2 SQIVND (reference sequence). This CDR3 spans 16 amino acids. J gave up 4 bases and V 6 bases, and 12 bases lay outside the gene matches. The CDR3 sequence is CASSRTGDKGSTEAFF. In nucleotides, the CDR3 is TGTGCCAGTAGCAGGACAGGGGACAAAGGGAGCACTGAAGCTTTCTTT. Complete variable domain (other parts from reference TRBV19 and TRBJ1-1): DGGITQSPKYLFRKEGQNVTLSCEQNLNHDAMYWYRQDPGQGLRLIYYSQIVNDFQKGDIAEGYSVSREKKESFPLTVTSAQKNPTAFYLCASSRTGDKGSTEAFFGQGTRLTVV.

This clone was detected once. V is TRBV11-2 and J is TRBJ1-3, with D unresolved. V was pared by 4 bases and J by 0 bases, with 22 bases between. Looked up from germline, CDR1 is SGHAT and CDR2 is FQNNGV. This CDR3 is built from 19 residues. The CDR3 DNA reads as TGTGCCAGCAGCTCGCTACATACGAAGGCAGGTTACTCTGGAAACACCATATATTTT. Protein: CASSSLHTKAGYSGNTIYF.

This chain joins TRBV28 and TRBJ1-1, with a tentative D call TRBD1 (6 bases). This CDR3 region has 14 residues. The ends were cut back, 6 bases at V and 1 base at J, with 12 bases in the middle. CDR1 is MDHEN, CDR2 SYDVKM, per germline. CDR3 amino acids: CASSPGQPNTEAFF. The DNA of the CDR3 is TGTGCCAGCAGCCCTGGACAGCCGAACACTGAAGCTTTCTTT.

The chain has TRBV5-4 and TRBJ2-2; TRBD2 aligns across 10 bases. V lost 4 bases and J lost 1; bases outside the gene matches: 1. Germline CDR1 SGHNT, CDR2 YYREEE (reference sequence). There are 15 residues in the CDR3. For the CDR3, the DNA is TGTGCCAGCAGCCCTAGCGGGGGGAACACCGGGGAGCTGTTTTTT. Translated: CASSPSGGNTGELFF.

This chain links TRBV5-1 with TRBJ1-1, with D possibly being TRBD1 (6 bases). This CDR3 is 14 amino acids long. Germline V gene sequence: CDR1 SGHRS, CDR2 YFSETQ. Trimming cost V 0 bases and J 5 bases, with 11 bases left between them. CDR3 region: CASSLGTQGTEAFF. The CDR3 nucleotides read TGCGCCAGCAGCTTGGGGACACAGGGAACTGAAGCTTTCTTT. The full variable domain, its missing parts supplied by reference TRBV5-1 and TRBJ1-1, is KAGVTQTPRYLIKTRGQQVTLSCSPISGHRSVSWYQQTPGQGLQFLFEYFSETQRNKGNFPGRFSGRQFSNSRSEMNVSTLELGDSALYLCASSLGTQGTEAFFGQGTRLTVV.

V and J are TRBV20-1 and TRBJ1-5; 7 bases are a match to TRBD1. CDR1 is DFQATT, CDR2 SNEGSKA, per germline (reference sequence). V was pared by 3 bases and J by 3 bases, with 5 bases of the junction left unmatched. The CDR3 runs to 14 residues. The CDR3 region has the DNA TGCAGTGCTAGTCCCGGACAGGTCAATCAGCCCCAGCATTTT. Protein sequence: CSASPGQVNQPQHF.

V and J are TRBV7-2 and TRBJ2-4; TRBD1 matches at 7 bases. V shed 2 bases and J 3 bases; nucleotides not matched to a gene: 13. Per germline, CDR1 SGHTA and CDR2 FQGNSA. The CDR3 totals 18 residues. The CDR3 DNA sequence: TGTGCCAGCAGCTTAAGGGGGCTTCTAGGCCAGGGCAAAAACATTCAGTACTTC. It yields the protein CASSLRGLLGQGKNIQYF. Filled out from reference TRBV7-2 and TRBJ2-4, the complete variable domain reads GAGVSQSPSNKVTEKGKDVELRCDPISGHTALYWYRQSLGQGLEFLIYFQGNSAPDKSGLPSDRFSAERTGGSVSTLTIQRTQQEDSAVYLCASSLRGLLGQGKNIQYFGAGTRLSVL.

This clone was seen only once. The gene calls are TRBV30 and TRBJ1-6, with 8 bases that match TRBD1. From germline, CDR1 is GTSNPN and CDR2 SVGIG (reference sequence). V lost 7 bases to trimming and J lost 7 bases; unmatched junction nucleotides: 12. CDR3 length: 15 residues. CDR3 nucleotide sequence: TGTGCCTATTCCCGGGGACAGGTGGTGAATTCACCCCTCCACTTT. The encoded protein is CAYSRGQVVNSPLHF.

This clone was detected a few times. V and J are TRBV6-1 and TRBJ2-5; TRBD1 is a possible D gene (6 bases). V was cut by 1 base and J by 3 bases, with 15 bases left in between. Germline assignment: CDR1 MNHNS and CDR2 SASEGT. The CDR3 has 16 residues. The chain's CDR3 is CASSEDGAGVKETQYF. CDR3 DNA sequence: TGTGCCAGCAGTGAAGATGGGGCAGGGGTAAAAGAGACCCAGTACTTC.

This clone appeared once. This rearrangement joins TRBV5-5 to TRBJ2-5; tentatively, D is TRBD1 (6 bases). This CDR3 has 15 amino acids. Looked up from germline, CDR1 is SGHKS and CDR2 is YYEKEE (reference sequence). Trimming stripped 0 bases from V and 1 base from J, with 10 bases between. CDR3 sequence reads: CASSLGTAAQETQYF. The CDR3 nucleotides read TGTGCCAGCAGCTTGGGGACAGCTGCCCAAGAGACCCAGTACTTC.

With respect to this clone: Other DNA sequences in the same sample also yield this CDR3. DNA for the CDR3: TGTGCCAGCAGTTCTCTGTACAATGAGCAGTTCTTC. Its protein product is CASSSLYNEQFF. This chain links TRBV12-3 or TRBV12-4 with TRBJ2-1; D unclear. The V end lost 4 bases, the J end lost 4 bases, and 5 bases lay between the germline ends. CDR3 length: 12 residues.

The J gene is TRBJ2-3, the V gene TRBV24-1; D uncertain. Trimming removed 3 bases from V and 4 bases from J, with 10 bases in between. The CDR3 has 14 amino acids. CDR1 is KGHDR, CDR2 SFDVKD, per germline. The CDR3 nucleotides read TGTGCCACCAGTGATGCCCGGTCTGCAGATACGCAGTATTTT. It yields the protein CATSDARSADTQYF.

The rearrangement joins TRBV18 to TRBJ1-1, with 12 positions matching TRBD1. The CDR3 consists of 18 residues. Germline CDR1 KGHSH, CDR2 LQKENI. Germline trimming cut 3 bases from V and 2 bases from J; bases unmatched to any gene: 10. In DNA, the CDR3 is TGTGCCAGCTCACCCAGGGCAGGGACAGGGGGCCCCAACACTGAAGCTTTCTTT. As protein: CASSPRAGTGGPNTEAFF. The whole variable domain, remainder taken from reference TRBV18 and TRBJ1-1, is NAGVMQNPRHLVRRRGQEARLRCSPMKGHSHVYWYRQLPEEGLKFMVYLQKENIIDESGMPKERFSAEFPKEGPSILRIQQVVRGDSAAYFCASSPRAGTGGPNTEAFFGQGTRLTVV.

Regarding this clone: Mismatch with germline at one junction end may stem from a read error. The CDR3 bases are TGTGCCAGCTCCCCACGGGGGGGCCAAGAGACCCAGTACTTC. Translating it yields CASSPRGGQETQYF. The V and J genes are TRBV18 and TRBJ2-5, with 8 bases fitting TRBD2. The CDR3 totals 14 residues. CDR1 is KGHSH, CDR2 LQKENI, per germline.

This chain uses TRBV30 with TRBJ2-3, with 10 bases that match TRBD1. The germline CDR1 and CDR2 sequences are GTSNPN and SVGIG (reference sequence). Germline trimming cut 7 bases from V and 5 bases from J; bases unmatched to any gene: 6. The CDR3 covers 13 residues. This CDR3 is CAYWDRGRDTQYF. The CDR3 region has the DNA TGTGCCTATTGGGACAGGGGAAGAGATACGCAGTATTTT.

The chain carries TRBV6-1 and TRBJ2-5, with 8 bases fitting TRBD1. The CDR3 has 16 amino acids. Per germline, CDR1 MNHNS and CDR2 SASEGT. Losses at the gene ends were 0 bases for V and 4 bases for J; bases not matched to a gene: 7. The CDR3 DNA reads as TGTGCCAGCAGTGAAGCGCTTGGACAGGGTCCAGAGACCCAGTACTTC. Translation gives CASSEALGQGPETQYF.

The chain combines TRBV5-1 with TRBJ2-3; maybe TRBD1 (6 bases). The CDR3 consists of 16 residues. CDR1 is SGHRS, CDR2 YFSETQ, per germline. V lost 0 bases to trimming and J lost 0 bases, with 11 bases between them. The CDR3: CASSLEGGRSTDTQYF. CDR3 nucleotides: TGCGCCAGCAGCTTGGAAGGGGGTCGTAGCACAGATACGCAGTATTTT.

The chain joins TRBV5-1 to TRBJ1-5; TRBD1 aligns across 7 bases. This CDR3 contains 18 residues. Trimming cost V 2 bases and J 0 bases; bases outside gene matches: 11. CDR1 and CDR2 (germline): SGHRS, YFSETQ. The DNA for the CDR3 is TGCGCCAGCAGCTTAACCCCAGGGGGTGTATATAGCAATCAGCCCCAGCATTTT. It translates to CASSLTPGGVYSNQPQHF. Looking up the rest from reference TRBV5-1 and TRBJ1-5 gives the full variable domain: KAGVTQTPRYLIKTRGQQVTLSCSPISGHRSVSWYQQTPGQGLQFLFEYFSETQRNKGNFPGRFSGRQFSNSRSEMNVSTLELGDSALYLCASSLTPGGVYSNQPQHFGDGTRLSIL.

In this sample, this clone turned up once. This chain's CDR3 is CASRGPTGGNQPQHF. The CDR3 DNA reads TGTGCCAGCAGGGGCCCGACAGGGGGCAATCAGCCCCAGCATTTT. The chain has TRBV28 and TRBJ1-5, with 8 bases lining up with TRBD1. Looked up from germline, CDR1 is MDHEN and CDR2 is SYDVKM. V was pared by 6 bases and J by 2 bases, with 6 bases of the junction left unmatched. The length of the CDR3 is 15 residues. The complete variable domain, with remaining parts taken from reference TRBV28 and TRBJ1-5, reads DVKVTQSSRYLVKRTGEKVFLECVQDMDHENMFWYRQDPGLGLRLIYFSYDVKMKEKGDIPEGYSVSREKKERFSLILESASTNQTSMYLCASRGPTGGNQPQHFGDGTRLSIL.

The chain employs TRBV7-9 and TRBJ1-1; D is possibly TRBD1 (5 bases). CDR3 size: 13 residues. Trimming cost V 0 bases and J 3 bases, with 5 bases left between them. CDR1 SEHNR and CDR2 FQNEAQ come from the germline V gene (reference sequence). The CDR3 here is CASSLAGDTEAFF. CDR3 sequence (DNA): TGTGCCAGCAGCTTAGCAGGGGACACTGAAGCTTTCTTT.

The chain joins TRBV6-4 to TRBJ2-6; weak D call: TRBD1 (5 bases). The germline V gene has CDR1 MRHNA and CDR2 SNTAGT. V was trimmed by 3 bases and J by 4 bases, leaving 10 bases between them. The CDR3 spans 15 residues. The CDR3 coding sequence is TGTGCCAGCAGTGAACAGGCAGGGGGGGCCAACGTCCTGACTTTC. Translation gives CASSEQAGGANVLTF.

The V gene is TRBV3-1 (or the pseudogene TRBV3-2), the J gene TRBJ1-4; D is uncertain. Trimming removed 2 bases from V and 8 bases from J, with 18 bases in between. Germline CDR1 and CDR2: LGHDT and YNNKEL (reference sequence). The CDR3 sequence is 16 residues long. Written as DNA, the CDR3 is TGTGCCAGCAGCCAAATTAAGACTCCTCCGGGGGAAAAACTGTTTTTT. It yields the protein CASSQIKTPPGEKLFF.

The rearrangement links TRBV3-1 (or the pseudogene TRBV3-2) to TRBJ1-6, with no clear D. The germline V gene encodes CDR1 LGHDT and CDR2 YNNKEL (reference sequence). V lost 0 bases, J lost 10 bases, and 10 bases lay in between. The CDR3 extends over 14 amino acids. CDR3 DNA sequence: TGTGCCAGCAGCCAAGATCCGAGGGCCTCACCCCTCCACTTT. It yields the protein CASSQDPRASPLHF.